A selection of T cell receptor beta chains follows, all from one sample in a study of OX40 agonist ivuxolimab in advanced cancers. Libraries were prepared by immunoSEQ multiplex PCR; TCRdb keeps only in-frame clonotypes and omits some of them. The sample has several thousand clones; roughly 71% are singletons. The material was CD4+ or CD8+ T cells sorted from blood, obtained in a trial of the OX40 agonist ivuxolimab. These receptor sequences come from an adult with an advanced solid tumor such as melanoma, head and neck, liver or kidney cancer. The CDR3 runs from the conserved cysteine through the conserved F or W. A D gene is named only where the DNA matches it firmly. Where a row states a size, it is once, few, many or the class of an expanded clone; other rows omit it.

DNA: TGCAGCGTTGAACACAGAACTCCTGGAGCTTTCTTT; CDR3: CSVEHRTPGAFF; V: TRBV29-1; J: TRBJ1-1; size: NA; D: NA
DNA: TGTGCCAGCAGCCAAGATCTAGCGGGGCGACAGACCCAGTACTTC; CDR3: CASSQDLAGRQTQYF; V: TRBV5-4; J: TRBJ2-5; size: once; D: TRBD2
DNA: TGTGCCAGCAGTTCCCGAGACAGACGGGCTTTCTTT; CDR3: CASSSRDRRAFF; V: TRBV27; J: TRBJ1-1; size: few; D: NA
DNA: TGTGCCAGCAGCCCGTCCGGGCTCGGGGCTGAAAAACTGTTTTTT; CDR3: CASSPSGLGAEKLFF; V: TRBV7-9; J: TRBJ1-4; size: NA; D: NA
DNA: TGTGCCAGCAGTTCCTTGGAGTATGACTATGGCTACACCTTC; CDR3: CASSSLEYDYGYTF; V: TRBV28; J: TRBJ1-2; size: once; D: NA
DNA: TGTGCCAGCAGTCCCTCTCCCTTAGGGGGTAATGGCTACACCTTC; CDR3: CASSPSPLGGNGYTF; V: TRBV7-9; J: TRBJ1-2; size: NA; D: NA
DNA: TGTGCCAGCAGCGGGGACAGGGTCTACGAGCAGTACTTC; CDR3: CASSGDRVYEQYF; V: TRBV28; J: TRBJ2-7; size: NA; D: TRBD1
DNA: TGCGCCAGCAGCTTGGGACAGGGAAGCTCCTACGAGCAGTACTTC; CDR3: CASSLGQGSSYEQYF; V: TRBV5-1; J: TRBJ2-7; size: NA; D: TRBD1
DNA: TGTGCCAGCAGCCCTCTTCCGGGACAGGAGCAGTTCTTC; CDR3: CASSPLPGQEQFF; V: TRBV6-4; J: TRBJ2-1; size: once; D: TRBD1
DNA: TGTGCCAGCAGTTTCAGGGGCGAGCAGTACTTC; CDR3: CASSFRGEQYF; V: TRBV6-5; J: TRBJ2-7; size: NA; D: NA
DNA: TGTGCCAGCAGCGGGGGCCGAGAGGCAGATACGCAGTATTTT; CDR3: CASSGGREADTQYF; V: TRBV6-4; J: TRBJ2-3; size: NA; D: NA
DNA: TGTGCCAGCAACCTCGGGGGGAGGGCCGGGGAGCAGTACTTC; CDR3: CASNLGGRAGEQYF; V: TRBV28; J: TRBJ2-7; size: NA; D: TRBD2
DNA: TGTGCCAGCAGTCCCCGTCTCGGCCTCTCCTACGAGCAGTACTTC; CDR3: CASSPRLGLSYEQYF; V: TRBV28; J: TRBJ2-7; size: NA; D: NA
DNA: TGTGCCAGCAGCGTATGGGGTGAGGGCACAGATACGCAGTATTTT; CDR3: CASSVWGEGTDTQYF; V: TRBV9; J: TRBJ2-3; size: few; D: NA
DNA: TGTGCCAGCAGTTTCCTAGCGGGCACAGATACGCAGTATTTT; CDR3: CASSFLAGTDTQYF; V: TRBV28; J: TRBJ2-3; size: NA; D: TRBD2
DNA: TGCAGCGTTGTGAATGAGAACACCGGGGAGCTGTTTTTT; CDR3: CSVVNENTGELFF; V: TRBV29-1; J: TRBJ2-2; size: NA; D: NA
DNA: TGTGCCAGTAGTATTTTCCGCATGAACACTGAAGCTTTCTTT; CDR3: CASSIFRMNTEAFF; V: TRBV19; J: TRBJ1-1; size: NA; D: NA
DNA: TGTGCCAGCAGTTACTCAGGGGATGACACCGGGGAGCTGTTTTTT; CDR3: CASSYSGDDTGELFF; V: TRBV6-6; J: TRBJ2-2; size: NA; D: NA
DNA: TGCAGTGCTAGAGGAGTCACTGAAGCTTTCTTT; CDR3: CSARGVTEAFF; V: TRBV20-1; J: TRBJ1-1; size: NA; D: NA
DNA: TGTGCCAGCAGTCCCAGGGGGTACGAGCAGTACTTC; CDR3: CASSPRGYEQYF; V: TRBV6-6; J: TRBJ2-7; size: few; D: TRBD1
DNA: TGTGCCAGCAGCTTGGTCGGACGAAACGAGCAGTACTTC; CDR3: CASSLVGRNEQYF; V: TRBV5-6; J: TRBJ2-7; size: NA; D: NA
DNA: TGTGCCTGGAGTGTAATGACAGCCTACGAGCAGTACTTC; CDR3: CAWSVMTAYEQYF; V: TRBV30; J: TRBJ2-7; size: few; D: NA
DNA: TGTGCCAGCAGCGCGGACAGTGAGCAGTACTTC; CDR3: CASSADSEQYF; V: TRBV9; J: TRBJ2-7; size: NA; D: NA
DNA: TGTGCCAGCAGTGACAGGGACACCGGGGAGCTGTTTTTT; CDR3: CASSDRDTGELFF; V: TRBV6-4; J: TRBJ2-2; size: NA; D: NA
DNA: TGCGCCAGCAGCCAAGATATTCGGGGTGAGCAGTTCTTC; CDR3: CASSQDIRGEQFF; V: TRBV4-1; J: TRBJ2-1; size: NA; D: NA
DNA: TGTGCCAGCAGTTGGACTAGCGGGAGCTCCTACGAGCAGTACTTC; CDR3: CASSWTSGSSYEQYF; V: TRBV6-5; J: TRBJ2-7; size: medium-sized; D: TRBD2
DNA: TGTGCCAGTAGTGAGACAGGGTGGGGTGAAGCTTTCTTT; CDR3: CASSETGWGEAFF; V: TRBV19; J: TRBJ1-1; size: NA; D: TRBD1
DNA: TGCACCAGCAGCCAGACAGGGGGCGAACACCGGGGAGCTGTTTTT; CDR3: CTSSQTGGEHRGAVF; V: TRBV1; J: TRBJ2-2; size: NA; D: NA
DNA: TGTGCCAGCAGCATACAGGTGTCCCCCGACGAGCAGTACTTC; CDR3: CASSIQVSPDEQYF; V: TRBV7-9; J: TRBJ2-7; size: few; D: NA
DNA: TGTGCCAGCAGCTTGTCGTCCGGTTCTGAAGCTTTCTTT; CDR3: CASSLSSGSEAFF; V: TRBV5-5; J: TRBJ1-1; size: NA; D: NA
DNA: TGTGCCAGCAGCTTAGAGTGGACTAGCGGAAACTCCTACGAGCAGTACTTC; CDR3: CASSLEWTSGNSYEQYF; V: TRBV7-2; J: TRBJ2-7; size: once; D: TRBD2
DNA: TGTGCCAGCAGTTACACTGGCGGGAGGTACACCGGGGAGCTGTTTTTT; CDR3: CASSYTGGRYTGELFF; V: TRBV6-5; J: TRBJ2-2; size: NA; D: TRBD2
DNA: TGTGCCAGCAGCCCCGGGCTAGCGGGGGTCGAGCAGTACTTC; CDR3: CASSPGLAGVEQYF; V: TRBV9; J: TRBJ2-7; size: NA; D: TRBD2
DNA: TGTGCCAGTACCAACAGCTATTGGAACACTGAAGCTTTCTTT; CDR3: CASTNSYWNTEAFF; V: TRBV19; J: TRBJ1-1; size: NA; D: NA
DNA: TGTGCCAGCAGCCCTAGCGGGAGGGAGGAAGAGCAGTACTTC; CDR3: CASSPSGREEEQYF; V: TRBV11-1; J: TRBJ2-7; size: NA; D: TRBD2
DNA: TGTGCCAGCAGCTTAACAGGCCACGAAGCTTTCTTT; CDR3: CASSLTGHEAFF; V: TRBV7-2; J: TRBJ1-1; size: NA; D: NA
DNA: TGTGCCAGCAGTTACGCACGGGACACCAACTACGAGCAGTACTTC; CDR3: CASSYARDTNYEQYF; V: TRBV6-5; J: TRBJ2-7; size: NA; D: NA
DNA: TGCAGCTCAAAGCGGGGGGCGGACGGCTACACCTTC; CDR3: CSSKRGADGYTF; V: TRBV29-1; J: TRBJ1-2; size: NA; D: NA
DNA: TGTGCCAGCAGCGCACAACAGGGGTACAATGAGCAGTTCTTC; CDR3: CASSAQQGYNEQFF; V: TRBV9; J: TRBJ2-1; size: once; D: TRBD1
DNA: TGCGCCAGCAGCCAAGCACCGGGAAATGAGCAGTTCTTC; CDR3: CASSQAPGNEQFF; V: TRBV4-1; J: TRBJ2-1; size: NA; D: NA
DNA: TGTGCCAGCAGCTCTCGCGGGACACCCTACAATGAGCAGTTCTTC; CDR3: CASSSRGTPYNEQFF; V: TRBV7-2; J: TRBJ2-1; size: NA; D: NA
DNA: TGCGCCAGCAGCCAAGATCGTCTCCAGGCCACCCAAAACACCGGGGAGCTGTTTTTT; CDR3: CASSQDRLQATQNTGELFF; V: TRBV4-1; J: TRBJ2-2; size: NA; D: NA
DNA: TGTGCCAGCAGTTACCTAGCAGGGGAGCACCAAGAGACCCAGTACTTC; CDR3: CASSYLAGEHQETQYF; V: TRBV6-5; J: TRBJ2-5; size: NA; D: NA
DNA: TGTGCCAGTAGGCCGCGGGGCCAAGACGAGCAGTACTTC; CDR3: CASRPRGQDEQYF; V: TRBV19; J: TRBJ2-7; size: few; D: NA
DNA: TGTGCCAGCAGCTTGGAGAGCTCCTACGAGCAGTACTTC; CDR3: CASSLESSYEQYF; V: TRBV5-4; J: TRBJ2-7; size: NA; D: NA
DNA: TGTGCCAGCAGACCTGAGGGGACAGGGGCCAACACCGGGGAGCTGTTTTTT; CDR3: CASRPEGTGANTGELFF; V: TRBV27; J: TRBJ2-2; size: NA; D: TRBD1
DNA: TGTGCCAGCAGTTTATCAGGGGGTGGTAACTATGGCTACACCTTC; CDR3: CASSLSGGGNYGYTF; V: TRBV27; J: TRBJ1-2; size: few; D: NA
DNA: TGTGCCAGCAGCCGGTGGACCGGGACAGGCTCCTACGAGCAGTACTTC; CDR3: CASSRWTGTGSYEQYF; V: TRBV14; J: TRBJ2-7; size: medium-sized; D: TRBD1
DNA: TGTGCCAGCAGTGAAACTAGCGGGGGGTACAATGAGCAGTTCTTC; CDR3: CASSETSGGYNEQFF; V: TRBV6-1; J: TRBJ2-1; size: NA; D: TRBD2
DNA: TGTGCCAGCAGTTTTGCGGGAGAGTACAATGAGCAGTTCTTC; CDR3: CASSFAGEYNEQFF; V: TRBV27; J: TRBJ2-1; size: NA; D: TRBD2